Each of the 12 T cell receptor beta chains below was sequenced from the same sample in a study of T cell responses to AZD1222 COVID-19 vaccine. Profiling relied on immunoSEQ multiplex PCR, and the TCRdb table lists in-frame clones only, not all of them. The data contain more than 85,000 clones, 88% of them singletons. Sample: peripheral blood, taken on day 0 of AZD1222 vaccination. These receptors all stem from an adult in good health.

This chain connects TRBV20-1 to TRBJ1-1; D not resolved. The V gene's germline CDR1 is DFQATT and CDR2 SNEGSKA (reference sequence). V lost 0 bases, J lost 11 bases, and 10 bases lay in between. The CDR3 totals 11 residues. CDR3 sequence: CSARDLRLAFF. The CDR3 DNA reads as TGCAGTGCTAGAGACCTACGCCTGGCTTTCTTT.

CDR3 amino acids: CASSIYPTGTNYEQYF. In nucleotides, the CDR3 is TGTGCCAGCAGCATCTACCCGACCGGGACGAACTACGAGCAGTACTTC. The chain recombines TRBV11-2 with TRBJ2-7; TRBD1 or TRBD2 may be the D gene (5 bases each). Per the germline V gene, CDR1 is SGHAT and CDR2 is FQNNGV. The CDR3 loop spans 16 amino acids. V lost 5 bases and J lost 3, with 20 bases in between.

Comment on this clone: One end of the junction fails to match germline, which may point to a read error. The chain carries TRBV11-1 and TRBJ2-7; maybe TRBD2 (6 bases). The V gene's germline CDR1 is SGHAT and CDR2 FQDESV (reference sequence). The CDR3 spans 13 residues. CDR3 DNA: TGTGCCAACAGCTTGGCGGGGCGATACGAGCAGTACTTC. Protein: CANSLAGRYEQYF.

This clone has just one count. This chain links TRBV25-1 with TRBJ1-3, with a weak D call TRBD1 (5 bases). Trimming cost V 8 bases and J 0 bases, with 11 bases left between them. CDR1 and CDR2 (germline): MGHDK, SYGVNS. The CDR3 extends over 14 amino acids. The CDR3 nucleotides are TGTGCCAGCCGCGACAGTTACTCTGGAAACACCATATATTTT. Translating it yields CASRDSYSGNTIYF.

CDR3 protein: CASSFSSHSNQPQHF. In DNA form, the CDR3 reads TGTGCCAGCAGCTTTTCTAGTCATAGCAATCAGCCCCAGCATTTT. The gene calls are TRBV7-2 and TRBJ1-5, with no clear D. CDR1 SGHTA and CDR2 FQGNSA come from the germline V gene. CDR3 size: 15 residues. V was shortened by 3 bases and J by 0 bases, with 9 bases between the two germline ends.

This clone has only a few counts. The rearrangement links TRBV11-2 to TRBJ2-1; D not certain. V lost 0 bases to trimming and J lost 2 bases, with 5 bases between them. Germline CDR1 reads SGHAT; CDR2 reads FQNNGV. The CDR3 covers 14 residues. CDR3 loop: CASSLERTYNEQFF. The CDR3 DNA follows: TGTGCCAGCAGCTTAGAGAGGACCTACAATGAGCAGTTCTTC.

The CDR3 coding sequence is TGTGCCAGCAGTAAGGGCCGGTCTCCCCTCCACTTT. Translated: CASSKGRSPLHF. The chain links TRBV28 to TRBJ1-6; D gene uncertain. V dropped 5 bases and J dropped 13 bases, with 12 bases sitting between them. The CDR3 has 12 residues. Germline CDR1 and CDR2: MDHEN and SYDVKM. The full variable domain, with the rest looked up from reference TRBV28 and TRBJ1-6, is DVKVTQSSRYLVKRTGEKVFLECVQDMDHENMFWYRQDPGLGLRLIYFSYDVKMKEKGDIPEGYSVSREKKERFSLILESASTNQTSMYLCASSKGRSPLHFGNGTRLTVT.

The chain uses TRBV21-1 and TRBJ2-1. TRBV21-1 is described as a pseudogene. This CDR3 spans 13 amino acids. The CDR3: CASSKGPHNEQFF. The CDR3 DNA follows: TGTGCCAGCAGCAAAGGACCCCACAATGAGCAGTTCTTC.

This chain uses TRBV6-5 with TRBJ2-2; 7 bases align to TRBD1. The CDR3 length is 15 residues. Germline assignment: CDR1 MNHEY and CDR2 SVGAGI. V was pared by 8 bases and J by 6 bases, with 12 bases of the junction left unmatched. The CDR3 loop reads CASRAFGQGAGELFF. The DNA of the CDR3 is TGTGCCAGCCGGGCGTTCGGGCAGGGGGCCGGGGAGCTGTTTTTT.

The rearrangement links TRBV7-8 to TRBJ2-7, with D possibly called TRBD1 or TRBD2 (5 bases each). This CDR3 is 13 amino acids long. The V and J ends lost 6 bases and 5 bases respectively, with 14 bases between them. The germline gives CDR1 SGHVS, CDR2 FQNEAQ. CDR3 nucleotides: TGTGCCAGCAGATTCCAGGGAGCCCACGAGCAGTACTTC. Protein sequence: CASRFQGAHEQYF.

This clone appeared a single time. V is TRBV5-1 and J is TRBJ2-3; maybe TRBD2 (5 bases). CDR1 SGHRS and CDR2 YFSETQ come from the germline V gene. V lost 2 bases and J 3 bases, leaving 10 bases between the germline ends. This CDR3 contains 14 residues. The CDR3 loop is CASSLALGTDTQYF. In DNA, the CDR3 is TGCGCCAGCAGCTTAGCACTAGGGACAGATACGCAGTATTTT.

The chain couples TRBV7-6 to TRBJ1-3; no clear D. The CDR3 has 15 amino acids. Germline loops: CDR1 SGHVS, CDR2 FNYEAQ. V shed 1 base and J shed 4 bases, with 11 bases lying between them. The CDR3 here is CASSLEAGMGNTIYF. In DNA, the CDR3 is TGTGCCAGCAGCTTAGAGGCGGGGATGGGAAACACCATATATTTT.